Listed below are T cell receptor beta chains from one sample, sequenced in a study of cytomegalovirus exposure and HLA in healthy donors. The assay was immunoSEQ multiplex PCR, and TCRdb's table has in-frame clones only and misses some. The sample shows some 150,000 clones, more than 75% of them seen only once. The sample comprised PBMCs. The receptors here all came from a young woman in good health and CMV-seronegative. Both conserved end residues are part of each CDR3. A D gene is named only where the DNA matches it firmly. Some rows mark clone size as missing; the rest say once, few, many or name a class of expanded clone.

V gene	J gene	D gene	clone size	CDR3 protein	CDR3 DNA
TRBV2	TRBJ2-5	NA	NA	CASSVQGPQETQYF	TGTGCCAGCAGTGTACAGGGACCCCAAGAGACCCAGTACTTC
TRBV5-4	TRBJ2-3	TRBD2	NA	CASSRGGPHTDTQYF	TGTGCCAGCAGTCGGGGGGGGCCCCACACAGATACGCAGTATTTT
TRBV27	TRBJ2-1	NA	once	CASSLGRTYNEQFF	TGTGCCAGCAGTTTGGGCAGGACCTACAATGAGCAGTTCTTC
TRBV6-1	TRBJ2-7	NA	NA	CASSVREDIVYEQYF	TGTGCCAGCAGTGTCAGGGAGGATATAGTCTACGAGCAGTACTTC
TRBV4-2	TRBJ1-5	NA	NA	CASSQAVLRGGGNQPQHF	TGTGCCAGCAGCCAAGCTGTCCTGCGGGGAGGTGGCAATCAGCCCCAGCATTTT
TRBV18	TRBJ2-2	TRBD1	NA	CASSRRQGDTGELFF	TGTGCCAGCTCACGACGACAGGGGGACACCGGGGAGCTGTTTTTT
TRBV7-2	TRBJ2-7	TRBD2	NA	CASSLVVLAGPSSYEQYF	TGTGCCAGCAGCTTAGTGGTTCTAGCGGGTCCCAGCTCCTACGAGCAGTACTTC
TRBV2	TRBJ2-5	NA	NA	CASSGGQRETQYF	TGTGCCAGCAGTGGGGGCCAGAGGGAGACCCAGTACTTC
TRBV4-1	TRBJ2-5	TRBD2	NA	CASSHASGGASETQYF	TGCGCCAGCAGCCACGCCAGCGGGGGGGCTTCGGAGACCCAGTACTTC
TRBV7-2	TRBJ1-1	NA	NA	CASSLGGAAEAFF	TGTGCCAGCAGCTTAGGTGGGGCAGCTGAAGCTTTCTTT
TRBV6-1	TRBJ1-6	TRBD1	NA	CASSDGTGDWEPLHF	TGTGCCAGCAGTGACGGGACAGGAGATTGGGAACCCCTCCACTTT
TRBV19	TRBJ2-7	NA	once	CASSQQASEEQYF	TGTGCCAGTAGTCAACAGGCGTCCGAGGAGCAGTACTTC
TRBV27	TRBJ1-1	NA	NA	CASSLREWNTEAFF	TGTGCCAGCAGTTTAAGAGAATGGAACACTGAAGCTTTCTTT
TRBV18	TRBJ1-5	NA	NA	CASSPLGGLNQPQHF	TGTGCCAGCTCACCATTGGGGGGACTCAATCAGCCCCAGCATTTT
TRBV5-6	TRBJ2-1	NA	NA	CASSLDLGVSYNEQFF	TGTGCCAGCAGCTTGGATCTCGGGGTCTCCTACAATGAGCAGTTCTTC
TRBV5-1	TRBJ2-2	NA	few	CASSLGGPTGELFF	TGCGCCAGCAGCTTGGGGGGGCCGACCGGGGAGCTGTTTTTT
TRBV11-2	TRBJ2-7	TRBD1	NA	CASSLDLGDRGKWKNEQYF	TGTGCCAGCAGCTTAGATCTGGGGGACAGGGGTAAGTGGAAGAACGAGCAGTACTTC
TRBV10-3	TRBJ2-7	NA	NA	CAISALSGGEQYF	TGTGCCATCAGTGCCCTGTCCGGTGGCGAGCAGTACTTC
TRBV7-6	TRBJ1-5	NA	NA	CASSLGRNQPQHF	TGTGCCAGCAGCTTAGGCAGAAATCAGCCCCAGCATTTT
TRBV6-1	TRBJ1-6	NA	NA	CASSPGTENSPLHF	TGTGCCAGCTCGCCCGGTACTGAAAATTCACCCCTCCACTTT
TRBV10-2	TRBJ1-2	NA	few	CASSKNPDSGYTF	TGCGCCAGCAGTAAAAACCCAGACAGCGGGTACACCTTC
TRBV4-2	TRBJ2-5	TRBD1	NA	CASSQDQGVQETQYF	TGTGCCAGCAGCCAAGATCAGGGGGTACAAGAGACCCAGTACTTC
TRBV7-9	TRBJ2-2	TRBD1	NA	CASSPRTGGLLTGELFF	TGTGCCAGCAGCCCTCGGACAGGGGGCCTCTTAACCGGGGAGCTGTTTTTT
TRBV15	TRBJ1-2	NA	few	CATSSDRPGTYTF	TGTGCCACCAGCAGTGACAGGCCCGGGACGTACACCTTC
TRBV6-1	TRBJ1-1	NA	NA	CASSPLGGNTEAFF	TGTGCCAGCAGCCCCTTGGGGGGGAACACTGAAGCTTTCTTT
TRBV6-5	TRBJ2-1	NA	NA	CASSYSTFRRWDEQFF	TGTGCCAGCAGTTACTCGACTTTTAGGCGTTGGGATGAGCAGTTCTTC
TRBV6-6	TRBJ2-5	TRBD1	NA	CASTDHRGVETQYF	TGTGCCAGCACAGACCACAGGGGGGTAGAGACCCAGTACTTC
TRBV28	TRBJ1-5	NA	NA	CASSFSQPQHF	TGTGCCAGCAGTTTTAGTCAGCCCCAGCATTTT
TRBV10-3	TRBJ2-1	NA	NA	CAISDQGYNEQFF	TGTGCCATCAGTGATCAGGGTTACAATGAGCAGTTCTTC
TRBV12-5	TRBJ2-2	NA	NA	CASGLVPLPGELFF	TGTGCTAGTGGTTTGGTCCCCCTACCCGGGGAGCTGTTTTTT
TRBV10-1	TRBJ2-7	NA	once	CASSPSQGSFYEQYF	TGCGCCAGCAGCCCTAGTCAGGGCTCCTTCTACGAGCAGTACTTC
TRBV5-5	TRBJ1-6	TRBD1	NA	CASSPDAIRGPRSPLHF	TGTGCCAGCAGCCCTGATGCGATAAGGGGGCCCCGGTCACCCCTCCACTTT
TRBV5-1	TRBJ1-2	TRBD1	NA	CASSAGQGDNYGYTF	TGCGCCAGCAGCGCCGGACAGGGTGATAACTATGGCTACACCTTC
TRBV5-1	TRBJ2-7	TRBD1	NA	CASSLAGTGEQYF	TGCGCCAGCAGCTTGGCCGGGACAGGGGAGCAGTACTTC
TRBV7-9	TRBJ1-4	NA	once	CASSLTGLGANEKLFF	TGTGCCAGCAGTTTGACAGGTTTAGGGGCCAATGAAAAACTGTTTTTT
TRBV7-6	TRBJ1-6	NA	NA	CASTRDQSSPLHF	TGTGCCAGCACCCGGGATCAGAGTTCACCCCTCCACTTT
TRBV6-4	TRBJ1-1	NA	NA	CASSATVNTEAFF	TGTGCCAGCAGTGCCACGGTGAACACTGAAGCTTTCTTT
TRBV18	TRBJ2-5	NA	NA	CASSLRSGETQYF	TGTGCCAGCTCACTCAGGTCCGGAGAGACCCAGTACTTC
TRBV6-1	TRBJ1-1	NA	NA	CASSGGAFEAFF	TGTGCCAGCAGCGGAGGGGCCTTCGAAGCTTTCTTT
TRBV27	TRBJ2-2	TRBD2	NA	CASSPILLAGGMAGELFF	TGTGCCAGCAGTCCAATTCTACTAGCGGGGGGGATGGCCGGGGAGCTGTTTTTT
TRBV4-3	TRBJ2-1	NA	NA	CASSQDRKGGASYNEQFF	TGCGCCAGCAGCCAAGATAGGAAGGGGGGGGCCTCCTACAATGAGCAGTTCTTC
TRBV15	TRBJ1-6	TRBD1	NA	CATSRVLIGGGSPLHF	TGTGCCACCAGCAGAGTCCTTATAGGGGGCGGTTCACCCCTCCACTTT
TRBV19	TRBJ2-1	TRBD1	NA	CASKTGGLGNEQFF	TGTGCCAGTAAGACAGGGGGATTGGGCAATGAGCAGTTCTTC
TRBV15	TRBJ2-5	NA	NA	CATSREEDSILEETQYF	TGTGCCACCAGCAGAGAGGAGGATAGCATCTTGGAGGAGACCCAGTACTTC
TRBV5-1	TRBJ2-7	TRBD1	NA	CASSLGTGISEQYF	TGCGCCAGCAGCTTGGGGACAGGAATATCCGAGCAGTACTTC
TRBV28	TRBJ1-1	NA	NA	CASSFDLAGRTEAFF	TGTGCCAGCAGTTTTGATTTGGCAGGGCGGACTGAAGCTTTCTTT
TRBV19	TRBJ1-2	NA	NA	CASSMGDNARRF	TGTGCCAGTAGTATGGGGGACAATGCAAGACGATTC
TRBV18	TRBJ2-4	NA	NA	CASSPSDTAKNIQYF	TGTGCCAGCTCACCATCGGACACCGCCAAAAACATTCAGTACTTC
TRBV10-3	TRBJ2-7	NA	NA	CAISESPGGAYEQYF	TGTGCCATCAGTGAGTCCCCCGGCGGCGCCTACGAGCAGTACTTC
TRBV25-1	TRBJ2-2	NA	NA	CASSESVGPGELFF	TGTGCCAGCAGTGAATCCGTGGGGCCCGGGGAGCTGTTTTTT
TRBV25-1	TRBJ1-5	NA	NA	CASSEYAGVGQPQHF	TGTGCCAGCAGTGAATATGCAGGGGTAGGTCAGCCCCAGCATTTT
TRBV13	TRBJ1-1	TRBD1	once	CASSKPPQGSTEAFF	TGTGCCAGCAGCAAACCCCCACAGGGGTCCACTGAAGCTTTCTTT
TRBV10-2	TRBJ1-2	NA	few	CASSEGRASGIYGYTF	TGCGCCAGCAGTGAGGGCAGGGCAAGTGGAATCTATGGCTACACCTTC
TRBV10-1	TRBJ1-6	NA	few	CANPKRGGDTNSPLHF	TGCGCCAATCCGAAGCGGGGGGGGGACACCAATTCACCCCTCCACTTT
TRBV7-6	TRBJ1-4	NA	NA	CASQNSLRNEKLFF	TGTGCCAGCCAAAACAGTCTCCGGAATGAAAAACTGTTTTTT
TRBV10-2	TRBJ1-1	TRBD1	NA	CASNPGQGLNTEAFF	TGCGCCAGCAACCCCGGACAGGGCTTGAACACTGAAGCTTTCTTT
TRBV4-1	TRBJ2-1	NA	NA	CASSQVPLVEAYEQFF	TGCGCCAGCAGCCAAGTCCCTTTGGTTGAGGCCTATGAGCAGTTCTTC
TRBV5-1	TRBJ2-1	TRBD2	NA	CASNPAGGYNEQFF	TGCGCCAGCAATCCAGCGGGGGGTTACAATGAGCAGTTCTTC
TRBV6-1	TRBJ2-7	NA	NA	CASSIRQYEQYF	TGTGCCAGCAGTATACGACAGTACGAGCAGTACTTC